This T cell receptor beta chain was identified in a study of early T cells in non-severe SARS-CoV-2 infection. Turning to the study itself: The input, bulk RNA from unsorted whole blood, was sequenced, and chains were unpaired.

This clonotype was picked up many times. The length of the CDR3 is 15 residues. Deletions cut 7 bases from V and 6 bases from J, with 19 bases between. Separate cDNA molecules each had unique molecular identifiers attached to them. One entry per CDR3 protein, called by TCRdb with MiXCR from the 5' RACE reads. In the table there are 50,000 to 65,000 distinct CDR3 sequences, about 7.7% of which are singletons. The receptor was isolated from an adult who was a healthcare worker with PCR-confirmed SARS-CoV-2 infection or an uninfected control (not recorded which). The J gene is TRBJ2-1, the V gene TRBV12-3 or TRBV12-4; D tentatively fits TRBD1 or TRBD2 (5 bases each). Sequences were derived from whole blood, sampled at baseline. DNA of the CDR3: TGTGCCAGCAATCCGGGGCCCCGGAGGATCAATGAGCAGTTCTTC. Its protein product is CASNPGPRRINEQFF.